This T cell receptor beta chain was recovered during a study of T cell repertoires in ileal Crohn's disease. Study in general: Every patient was operated on for stricturing (roughly 60%) or penetrating (approximately 40%) complications. Postoperative therapy was given to about half: roughly twelve thiopurines, 15 to 20 anti-TNF agents. Study-level points and caveats: Active smokers at surgery had more clonal expansions than non-smokers.

Trimming took 8 bases from V and 7 from J; bases not matched to a gene: 6. The V gene's germline CDR1 is LNHNV and CDR2 YYDKDF (reference sequence). The CDR3 runs 13 residues. On this clone: The antigen remains undetermined.

Patients were adults with ileal or ileocolonic Crohn's disease needing resection. The assay was immunoSEQ multiplex PCR, and TCRdb's table has in-frame clones only and misses some. Seen here are some 11,000 clones, around three quarters observed once, and the top ten hold roughly 4.5%. The rearrangement uses TRBV15 and TRBJ2-1, with 9 bases lining up with TRBD1. This clonotype was obtained from an adult with Crohn's disease. The source material was ileal tissue. CDR3 residues: CATRGQGMNEQFF. The DNA of the CDR3 is TGTGCCACCCGGGGACAGGGAATGAATGAGCAGTTCTTC.